The 20 T cell receptor beta chains below were found in one sample sequenced in a study of T-cell reconstitution after alpha-beta-depleted transplantation in children. The authors prepared the TCRbeta library with unique molecular identifiers. TCRdb reprocessed the PCR reads via MiXCR and lists one record per CDR3 protein. The table shows 350,000 to 400,000 distinct CDR3 sequences, with about a fifth occurring only once. The specimen comprised PBMCs from the stem cell graft donor, sampled from the stem cell graft. The receptors were gathered from a human donor who donated a stem cell graft to a child with acute myeloid leukemia.

The chain joins TRBV12-5 to TRBJ1-2; perhaps TRBD1 as D (6 bases). Trimming shortened V by 3 bases and J by 2 bases, and 7 bases separated the two germline ends. CDR3 length: 13 amino acids. Germline V CDR1 and CDR2: LGHNT, FRNRAP. The CDR3 sequence is CASGLGGNYGYTF. CDR3 nucleotide sequence: TGTGCTAGTGGTTTAGGGGGGAACTATGGCTACACCTTC.

This clonotype was observed at least ten times. This rearrangement joins TRBV12-3 or TRBV12-4 to TRBJ2-7, with 13 positions matching TRBD2. The CDR3 has 15 amino acids. With V trimmed by 1 base and J by 4 bases, 1 base remained unmatched. In DNA, the CDR3 is TGTGCCAGCAGTTTAGGGACTAGCGGGAGTTACGAGCAGTACTTC. This codes for CASSLGTSGSYEQYF.

This clonotype was found a few times. V usage is TRBV12-3 or TRBV12-4 and J usage is TRBJ2-2; weak D call: TRBD2 (7 bases). The CDR3 consists of 15 residues. V lost 6 bases to trimming and J lost 1 base, with 12 bases between them. Here the CDR3 reads CASRKAGQNTGELFF. CDR3 bases: TGTGCCAGCAGGAAAGCGGGACAGAACACCGGGGAGCTGTTTTTT.

This rearrangement joins TRBV11-2 to TRBJ2-7; either TRBD1 or TRBD2 may supply D (6 bases each). CDR1 and CDR2 (germline): SGHAT, FQNNGV. The CDR3 runs 17 residues. Trimming removed 3 bases at V and 0 bases at J, with 18 bases between. The CDR3 protein is CASSLDVWGADSYEQYF. DNA of the CDR3: TGTGCCAGCAGCTTGGATGTTTGGGGGGCAGACTCCTACGAGCAGTACTTC.

The chain recombines TRBV6-5 with TRBJ2-5; tentative D call: TRBD1 (6 bases). CDR1 MNHEY and CDR2 SVGAGI come from the germline V gene. The V end lost 4 bases, the J end lost 4 bases, and 13 bases lay between the germline ends. The CDR3 has 14 residues. CDR3 sequence (DNA): TGTGCCAGCAGTTCAGACAGGTTTGGAGAGACCCAGTACTTC. It specifies CASSSDRFGETQYF.

The chain couples TRBV9 to TRBJ2-7; no definite D call. This CDR3 has 14 amino acids. From germline, CDR1 is SGDLS and CDR2 YYNGEE. V was trimmed by 0 bases and J by 5 bases, leaving 12 bases between them. The CDR3 protein is CASSVEVLPHEQYF. For the CDR3, the DNA is TGTGCCAGCAGCGTAGAGGTCCTTCCCCACGAGCAGTACTTC.

The V and J genes are TRBV12-3 or TRBV12-4 and TRBJ2-2; D unclear. Between the trimmed V and J ends, which lost 5 bases and 5 bases, there was a span of 15 bases. The CDR3 contains 15 residues. CDR3 residues: CASSDPVGPTGELFF. DNA of the CDR3: TGTGCCAGCAGTGACCCGGTCGGGCCTACCGGGGAGCTGTTTTTT.

The chain links TRBV28 to TRBJ1-5; 8 nucleotides match TRBD1. J lost 6 bases, V lost 6 bases, and 10 bases had no gene match. CDR3 size: 15 residues. Germline CDR1 is MDHEN and CDR2 is SYDVKM. The CDR3, as DNA: TGTGCCAGCAGCTACGGACAGGGTCGGAGTCAGCCCCAGCATTTT. Its translation is CASSYGQGRSQPQHF.

This clonotype was detected many times. At one boundary the junction diverges from the germline segment, which might be a read error. V is TRBV7-2 and J is TRBJ2-3; 7 bases agree with TRBD1. The CDR3 loop spans 13 amino acids. CDR1 and CDR2 (germline): SGHTA, FQGNSA. CDR3 sequence: CASSFTGTETQYF. Here the CDR3 DNA reads TGTGCCAGCAGCTTCACCGGGACAGAAACGCAGTATTTT.

This sequence joins TRBV20-1 and TRBJ2-1; D unresolved. The CDR3 runs 16 residues. V lost 0 bases, J lost 4 bases, and 16 bases lay in between. The germline V gene has CDR1 DFQATT and CDR2 SNEGSKA (reference sequence). The CDR3 region has the DNA TGCAGTGCTAGAGATGCCCAGATCGAGATTTACAATGAGCAGTTCTTC. Amino acid sequence: CSARDAQIEIYNEQFF.

This clonotype was picked up many times. The chain combines TRBV12-3 or TRBV12-4 with TRBJ2-7; 7 positions match TRBD2. The CDR3 is 14 residues long. Trimming at V came to 4 bases and at J to 7 bases, leaving 10 bases not matched to a gene. This chain's CDR3 is CASSSTGLPKEQYF. CDR3 nucleotide sequence: TGTGCCAGCAGTTCAACGGGACTACCGAAAGAGCAGTACTTC.

This chain links TRBV20-1 with TRBJ2-2; 13 nucleotides match TRBD2. The CDR3 sequence is 16 residues long. Germline V gene lookup returns CDR1 DFQATT and CDR2 SNEGSKA (reference sequence). V dropped 2 bases and J dropped 3; count of bases not matched to a gene: 3. For the CDR3, the DNA is TGCAGTGCTAGACTTGGACTAGCGGGGGACACCGGGGAGCTGTTTTTT. Translated, it gives CSARLGLAGDTGELFF.

J is TRBJ2-3 and V is TRBV12-3 or TRBV12-4; 7 positions match TRBD2. This CDR3 region has 16 residues. V gave up 3 bases and J gave up 2 bases; unmatched junction bases: 8. The CDR3: CASSFGASGSTDTQYF. In DNA form, the CDR3 reads TGTGCCAGCAGTTTTGGGGCTAGCGGTTCCACAGATACGCAGTATTTT.

This CDR3 is CSALAGGPEVNEQFF. CDR3 nucleotide sequence: TGCAGTGCTCTAGCGGGAGGGCCTGAGGTAAATGAGCAGTTCTTC. This chain connects TRBV20-1 to TRBJ2-1; 12 bases are a match to TRBD2. The trim removed 5 bases at V and 7 bases at J, leaving 9 bases unmatched. Per germline, CDR1 DFQATT and CDR2 SNEGSKA (reference sequence). The CDR3 runs to 15 residues.

This chain uses TRBV7-2 with TRBJ2-1; D possibly matches TRBD1 or TRBD2 (5 bases each). CDR1 and CDR2 (germline): SGHTA, FQGNSA. This CDR3 contains 12 residues. V lost 9 bases and J 10 bases, leaving 16 bases between the germline ends. Here the CDR3 DNA reads TGTGCCAGTGGGGACCGCGTGAGGGAGCAGTTCTTC. Translating it yields CASGDRVREQFF.

V usage is TRBV28 and J usage is TRBJ1-3; D gene unclear. Germline CDR1 reads MDHEN; CDR2 reads SYDVKM. The length of the CDR3 is 12 residues. Between the trimmed V and J ends, which lost 3 bases and 4 bases, there was a span of 4 bases. The CDR3 loop is CASSFRGNTIYF. In DNA form, the CDR3 reads TGTGCCAGCAGTTTCCGGGGAAACACCATATATTTT.

This clonotype was counted a few times. The chain recombines TRBV7-9 with TRBJ2-1, with TRBD1 matching over 8 bases. CDR1 SEHNR and CDR2 FQNEAQ come from the germline V gene (reference sequence). V lost 6 bases, J lost 7 bases, and 14 bases stayed unmatched. The CDR3 contains 16 residues. CDR3 loop: CASSPRTGSPGNEQFF. CDR3 DNA sequence: TGTGCCAGCAGTCCACGGACAGGGTCCCCGGGGAATGAGCAGTTCTTC.

J is TRBJ1-6 and V is TRBV15; D not certain. The germline V and J ends were trimmed by 0 bases and 10 bases, with 13 bases remaining between them. Germline V gene lookup returns CDR1 LNHNV and CDR2 YYDKDF (reference sequence). The CDR3 sequence is 15 residues long. The CDR3 here is CATSREGRVRSPLHF. The CDR3 DNA follows: TGTGCCACCAGCAGAGAGGGTAGGGTTCGATCACCCCTCCACTTT.

The rearrangement uses TRBV12-3 or TRBV12-4 and TRBJ2-7; 9 bases map to TRBD2. J lost 1 base, V lost 7 bases, and 8 bases had no gene match. The CDR3 spans 15 residues. The CDR3 here is CASTLSGSPSYEQYF. The CDR3 DNA is TGTGCCAGCACCCTTAGCGGGAGCCCTTCCTACGAGCAGTACTTC.

V gene TRBV7-2 combines with J gene TRBJ2-1; TRBD2 matches at 13 bases. Trimming removed 1 base from V and 7 bases from J; junction bases left unmatched: 7. The germline CDR1 and CDR2 sequences are SGHTA and FQGNSA. The CDR3 consists of 17 residues. The CDR3 sequence is CASSLGARTSGRNEQFF. The CDR3 DNA reads as TGTGCCAGCAGCTTAGGTGCACGGACTAGCGGGAGAAATGAGCAGTTCTTC.